This T cell receptor (beta chain) emerged from a study of cytomegalovirus exposure and HLA in healthy donors. On the study more broadly: When fewer than 500 donors were genotyped, about 80% of them were found to fall in the Caucasian-associated ancestry cluster. Study results and caveats: In a later analysis, specific HLA alleles were associated with approximately 16,000 TCR beta sequences at a 0.05 false discovery rate. Earlier analysis yielded a pattern in which most TCR beta V segments were productive about 90% or about 30% of the time. The CMV antigen specificity of a few CMV-associated chains was confirmed through in vitro analysis.

A remark on this clone: What it binds is not known.

V dropped 3 bases and J dropped 0; count of bases not matched to a gene: 5. CDR1 and CDR2 (germline): MGHRA, YSYEKL. The CDR3 is 16 residues long. PCR involved 60 Vbeta and 13 Jbeta primers. The assay was immunoSEQ multiplex PCR, and TCRdb's table has in-frame clones only and misses some. The sample shows over 100,000 clones, approximately 80% of them seen only once. This sequence joins TRBV4-1 and TRBJ2-1, with 7 bases aligning to TRBD2. This TCR was sampled from a female donor in good health and CMV-seronegative. The sequencing sample was made of PBMCs. CDR3 coding DNA: TGCGCCAGCAGCCATCCTGGCGGGAGCTCCTACAATGAGCAGTTCTTC. Translation gives CASSHPGGSSYNEQFF.